Following are 13 T cell receptor beta chains from one sample sequenced in a study of Graves' ophthalmopathy and Graves' hyperthyroidism. Using RNA transcripts, the TCR beta CDR3 regions were amplified. After a first-round RT-PCR with HTBI primers, a second-round multiplex PCR was run. TCRdb re-called the multiplex PCR reads with MiXCR, one entry per CDR3 protein. The data contain around 670,000 distinct CDR3 sequences, 40% of them singletons. The specimen sequenced was peripheral blood. Every receptor here comes from an adult man with Graves' ophthalmopathy.

This chain links TRBV5-5 with TRBJ1-1; D not resolved. The CDR3 has 17 residues. Looked up from germline, CDR1 is SGHKS and CDR2 is YYEKEE (reference sequence). V was trimmed by 1 base and J by 0 bases, leaving 16 bases between them. CDR3 in amino acids: CASSLRAALGMNTEAFF. As DNA, the CDR3 is TGTGCCAGCAGCTTGCGGGCAGCCCTAGGCATGAACACTGAAGCTTTCTTT.

Concerning this clonotype itself: One end of the junction does not line up with germline, which may come from a read error. This chain connects TRBV20-1 to TRBJ1-2; 12 bases are a match to TRBD1. CDR3 length: 14 amino acids. Germline CDR1 and CDR2: DFQATT and SNEGSKA (reference sequence). In nucleotides, the CDR3 is TGCAGTGCCCCTACCGGGACAGGGGGCTATGGCCACACCTTC. Residues: CSAPTGTGGYGHTF.

This clonotype was counted a few times. The rearrangement uses TRBV5-1 and TRBJ1-3; tentatively, D is TRBD1 (5 bases). Trimming left V 6 bases short and J 2 bases short, with 12 bases between. The length of the CDR3 is 14 residues. In germline, CDR1 is SGHRS, CDR2 YFSETQ. Here the CDR3 reads CASMRDQTGNTIYF. As DNA, the CDR3 is TGCGCCAGCATGCGGGACCAAACTGGAAACACCATATATTTT.

Worth noting for this clonotype: Lacking the conserved final phenylalanine or tryptophan, this CDR3 likely reflects a read error. The chain links TRBV10-3 to TRBJ2-7; tentative D call: TRBD2 (5 bases). Trimming left V 5 bases short and J 8 bases short, with 19 bases between. From germline, CDR1 is ENHRY and CDR2 SYGVKD. The CDR3 totals 14 residues. In nucleotides, the CDR3 is TGTGCCATCAGTCAGAGCGGAAGTCCTTCCAAGCAGTACTAC. This translates into CAISQSGSPSKQYY.

Turning to this clonotype: Given a much more abundant clone one base away, this may be a read error. The chain couples TRBV19 to TRBJ1-1; TRBD1 matches at 7 bases. The CDR3 is 14 residues long. V trimming: 4 bases; J trimming: 4 bases; junction bases outside the gene matches: 6. Germline CDR1 reads LNHDA; CDR2 reads SQIVND (reference sequence). CDR3: CASSTRQGFTEAFF. DNA of the CDR3: TGTGCCAGTAGTACTCGACAGGGTTTCACTGAAGCTTTCTTT.

The CDR3 bases are TGTGCCACCAGTGACCCTGGACAGCCAAATCAGCCCCAGTACTTC. It codes for CATSDPGQPNQPQYF. The chain combines TRBV24-1 with TRBJ2-5; D may be TRBD1 (6 bases). V dropped 4 bases and J dropped 9 bases, with 20 bases sitting between them. This CDR3 region has 15 residues. Germline V gene data show CDR1 as KGHDR and CDR2 as SFDVKD.

Concerning this clonotype itself: This clone may be a read error of a much larger clone one base away. The V and J genes are TRBV7-9 and TRBJ1-1; 10 nucleotides line up with TRBD1. Germline V gives CDR1 SEHNR, CDR2 FQNEAQ (reference sequence). This CDR3 has 13 amino acids. V shed 5 bases, J shed 10 bases, and the junction held 7 bases outside the gene matches. CDR3 bases: TGTGCCAGCAGCCTGACAGGGGGCCGTGCAGCTTTCTTT. Its translation is CASSLTGGRAAFF.

This clonotype was seen many times. The chain couples TRBV10-3 to TRBJ1-4; no reliable D call. The CDR3 spans 13 residues. V lost 11 bases, J lost 7 bases, and 17 bases lay in between. Germline V gene data show CDR1 as ENHRY and CDR2 as SYGVKD. The CDR3 DNA reads TGTGCCCCTGAGGAGGCCCGGGGTGAAAAACTGTTTTTT. It translates to CAPEEARGEKLFF.

The table lists this clonotype with many counts. V is TRBV24-1 and J is TRBJ1-5; 8 nucleotides match TRBD1. With 5 bases clipped from V and 6 bases from J, the junction kept 11 bases outside the gene matches. The CDR3 spans 16 residues. Germline assignment: CDR1 KGHDR and CDR2 SFDVKD. The CDR3 reads CATSALDRVRVQPQHF. The CDR3 bases are TGTGCCACCAGTGCATTGGACAGGGTTCGGGTTCAGCCCCAGCATTTT.

The chain carries TRBV6-6 and TRBJ2-7; no firm D call. V gave up 7 bases and J gave up 4 bases, with 5 bases separating them. There are 10 residues in the CDR3. CDR1 MNHNY and CDR2 SVGAGI come from the germline V gene (reference sequence). The DNA of the CDR3 is TGTGCCAGCAAGGAGTACGAGCAGTACTTC. Protein sequence: CASKEYEQYF.

About this clonotype itself: Given a much more abundant clone one base away, this may be a read error. This CDR3 is missing its conserved last phenylalanine or tryptophan, likely due to a read error. The J gene is TRBJ2-5, the V gene TRBV11-2, with TRBD2 matching 8 bases. The CDR3 runs 19 residues. The germline CDR1 and CDR2 sequences are SGHAT and FQNNGV. J lost 7 bases, V lost 0 bases, and 19 bases had no gene match. Written as DNA, the CDR3 is TGTGCCAGCAGCTTAGAAGCAGGGATCCGACTAGCGTCCTTGTCGACCCAGTACCTC. Translated: CASSLEAGIRLASLSTQYL.

This clonotype was found a few times. The chain links TRBV9 to TRBJ2-3; D gene uncertain. The CDR3 loop spans 16 amino acids. Germline values: CDR1 SGDLS, CDR2 YYNGEE. Trimming stripped 5 bases from V and 6 bases from J, with 22 bases between. The CDR3 here is CASSPVTSAIRDTQYF. The CDR3 bases are TGTGCCAGCAGTCCCGTCACTTCGGCGATCCGGGATACGCAGTATTTT.

On this clonotype: Lacking the conserved final phenylalanine or tryptophan, this CDR3 likely reflects a read error. This chain joins TRBV20-1 and TRBJ2-5, with a weak D call TRBD2 (6 bases). The CDR3 covers 12 residues. Per germline, CDR1 DFQATT and CDR2 SNEGSKA (reference sequence). V shed 6 bases and J shed 5 bases, with 13 bases lying between them. This chain's CDR3 is CSAAGGAETQYC. Here the CDR3 DNA reads TGCAGTGCCGCCGGCGGGGCCGAGACCCAGTACTGC.